Following are 19 T cell receptor beta chains from one sample sequenced in a study of molecular identifiers for immune sequencing clone quantification. In TCRdb, the PCR reads were re-called with MiXCR into one record per CDR3 protein. The sample lists some 65,000 distinct CDR3 sequences, roughly 18% occurring once. Sequencing was carried out using naive CD8+ T cells from blood, with Jurkat cell RNA spiked in. This sample's subset: FACS-sorted CD8+CD4-CCR7+CD45RA+ naive T cells. The receptors were gathered from a human donor in good health. Some libraries in this study had Jurkat cell RNA spiked in.

J is TRBJ2-3 and V is TRBV6-5; 7 bases agree with TRBD2. Per the germline V gene, CDR1 is MNHEY and CDR2 is SVGAGI. This CDR3 is built from 15 residues. The trim removed 9 bases at V and 8 bases at J, leaving 17 bases unmatched. The CDR3 DNA sequence: TGTGCCAGTTCCGCTAGCGGCCCTGGGTTGGGTACGCAGTATTTT. Protein: CASSASGPGLGTQYF.

In this sample, this clonotype turned up many times. This chain links TRBV27 with TRBJ1-6; unclear D gene. V gave up 5 bases and J gave up 4 bases, with 15 bases separating them. CDR3 length equals 16 residues. CDR1 is MNHEY, CDR2 SMNVEV, per germline (reference sequence). In nucleotides, the CDR3 is TGTGCCAGCAGTCCATCTCGCGGGGAATATAATTCACCCCTCCACTTT. As protein: CASSPSRGEYNSPLHF.

This clonotype was observed many times. The CDR3 protein is CASSFPRGPHYEQYF. The CDR3 nucleotides are TGTGCCAGCAGTTTCCCCAGGGGGCCACACTACGAGCAGTACTTC. The J gene is TRBJ2-7, the V gene TRBV28; 8 nucleotides agree with TRBD1. This CDR3 comprises 15 residues. Germline loops: CDR1 MDHEN, CDR2 SYDVKM. V trimming: 3 bases; J trimming: 3 bases; junction bases outside the gene matches: 7.

This clonotype was detected ten times or more. This rearrangement joins TRBV2 to TRBJ1-1; D remains unclear. This CDR3 is 13 amino acids long. Looked up from germline, CDR1 is SNHLY and CDR2 is FYNNEI. Between the trimmed V and J ends, which lost 7 bases and 8 bases, there was a span of 17 bases. The CDR3 reads CASMIPSAGEAFF. The CDR3 DNA sequence: TGTGCCAGCATGATACCATCGGCGGGAGAAGCTTTCTTT.

This clonotype was counted between two and nine times. The rearrangement links TRBV11-2 to TRBJ2-6; D might be TRBD2 (5 bases). The V and J ends lost 5 bases and 3 bases respectively, with 11 bases between them. There are 15 residues in the CDR3. CDR1 and CDR2 (germline): SGHAT, FQNNGV. For the CDR3, the DNA is TGTGCCAGCAGCCTATACGGGATTGGGGCCAACGTCCTGACTTTC. It is translated as CASSLYGIGANVLTF.

About this clonotype itself: This may be a read error, as it is one base from a much larger clone. This likely comes from a read error, as the CDR3 has no conserved phenylalanine or tryptophan at its end. The chain links TRBV24-1 to TRBJ2-7; 8 nucleotides match TRBD1. The CDR3 has 18 residues. The V segment lost 5 bases and the J segment 2 bases; nucleotides outside the gene matches: 16. Germline CDR1 and CDR2: KGHDR and SFDVKD. As DNA, the CDR3 is TGTGCCACCAGTGCCCCCCTGGGTCGGGGGACAGGCACCTACGAGCAGTACCTC. It translates to CATSAPLGRGTGTYEQYL.

In its sample, this clonotype was seen many times. V is TRBV6-6 and J is TRBJ2-7; D is ambiguous. The V gene lost 5 bases and the J gene lost 1 base, with 9 bases spanning the gap. This CDR3 spans 13 amino acids. The V gene's germline CDR1 is MNHNY and CDR2 SVGAGI (reference sequence). The CDR3 loop reads CASSPSVSYEQYF. The CDR3 region has the DNA TGTGCCAGCAGTCCCAGCGTGTCCTACGAGCAGTACTTC.

This clonotype was seen repeatedly, ten times or more. This chain joins TRBV6-5 and TRBJ2-7; D might be TRBD1 or TRBD2, each matching 5 bases. The V gene lost 2 bases and the J gene lost 4 bases, with 12 bases spanning the gap. Per the germline V gene, CDR1 is MNHEY and CDR2 is SVGAGI. CDR3 length: 14 amino acids. CDR3 nucleotide sequence: TGTGCCAGCAGTTACGTTCAGGGAGCTTACGAGCAGTACTTC. This gives the protein CASSYVQGAYEQYF.

Ten or more counts support this clonotype. The chain recombines TRBV12-3 or TRBV12-4 with TRBJ1-1, with a possible D match to TRBD1 (5 bases). V was trimmed by 7 bases and J by 0 bases, leaving 18 bases between them. CDR3 size: 16 residues. CDR3 sequence: CASNAELGDMNTEAFF. The CDR3 nucleotides read TGTGCCAGCAACGCAGAATTGGGGGATATGAACACTGAAGCTTTCTTT.

This clonotype was observed a few times. The chain employs TRBV4-3 and TRBJ2-2; 7 nucleotides line up with TRBD2. Per the germline V gene, CDR1 is LGHNA and CDR2 is YSLEER. Trimming cost V 4 bases and J 1 base; bases outside gene matches: 3. CDR3 length: 15 amino acids. CDR3 DNA: TGCGCCAGCAGCCGTGGGGGGGAGAACACCGGGGAGCTGTTTTTT. Protein sequence: CASSRGGENTGELFF.

At least ten counts were recorded for this clonotype. The genes are TRBV6-1 and TRBJ2-7; D uncertain. Germline values: CDR1 MNHNS, CDR2 SASEGT. CDR3 size: 15 residues. V was shortened by 1 base and J by 2 bases, with 12 bases between the two germline ends. DNA for the CDR3: TGTGCCAGCAGTGAAGAACCGCTAGGGACCTACGAGCAGTACTTC. It translates to CASSEEPLGTYEQYF.

This clonotype was picked up many times. The J gene is TRBJ2-1, the V gene TRBV6-1; D call uncertain. Germline-derived CDR1 and CDR2 are MNHNS and SASEGT. Deletions cut 2 bases from V and 0 bases from J, with 8 bases between. This CDR3 is 15 amino acids long. This chain's CDR3 is CASSEWKGSYNEQFF. As DNA, the CDR3 is TGTGCCAGCAGTGAATGGAAAGGCTCCTACAATGAGCAGTTCTTC.

The chain employs TRBV2 and TRBJ2-7, with TRBD2 matching 16 bases. In germline, CDR1 is SNHLY, CDR2 FYNNEI. The CDR3 covers 16 residues. Unmatched junction bases numbered 8, after V lost 8 bases and J lost 4 bases. The CDR3, as DNA: TGTGCCAGCGGGACTAGCGGGAGGGCCGCATCTTACGAGCAGTACTTC. Its translation is CASGTSGRAASYEQYF.

This clonotype occurred many times. The gene calls are TRBV2 and TRBJ2-1, with D hard to call. The germline gives CDR1 SNHLY, CDR2 FYNNEI. This CDR3 spans 16 amino acids. Between the trimmed V and J ends, which lost 7 bases and 2 bases, there was a span of 18 bases. For the CDR3, the DNA is TGTGCCAGCACCCCGAACCAGGCGACTGCCTACAATGAGCAGTTCTTC. Translated, it gives CASTPNQATAYNEQFF.

The sample holds many counts of this clonotype. V is TRBV6-1 and J is TRBJ2-2; possible D gene TRBD1, 6 bases. Trimming stripped 11 bases from V and 0 bases from J, with 16 bases between. This CDR3 region has 15 residues. Germline CDR1 reads MNHNS; CDR2 reads SASEGT. The CDR3: CAGTGRATNTGELFF. CDR3 coding DNA: TGTGCCGGTACAGGGCGGGCTACGAACACCGGGGAGCTGTTTTTT.

There are many counts of this clonotype. The rearrangement links TRBV10-1 to TRBJ2-7; TRBD1 matches at 9 bases. The germline V gene has CDR1 WNHNN and CDR2 SYGVQD (reference sequence). The length of the CDR3 is 14 residues. V shed 6 bases, J shed 2 bases, and the junction held 5 bases outside the gene matches. CDR3: CASRPTGGAYEQYF. DNA for the CDR3: TGCGCCAGCAGGCCAACAGGGGGCGCCTACGAGCAGTACTTC.

For this clonotype: This may be a read error, as it is one base from a much larger clone. The genes are TRBV27 and TRBJ1-5; maybe TRBD1 (6 bases). The germline CDR1 and CDR2 sequences are MNHEY and SMNVEV (reference sequence). CDR3 length equals 15 residues. Trimming cost V 0 bases and J 7 bases, with 13 bases left between them. CDR3 DNA: TGTGCCAGCAGTTTATCCCGGGGGGCCGAACAGCCCCAGCATTTT. Translation gives CASSLSRGAEQPQHF.

A remark on this clonotype: Just one base apart from a much larger clone, this may be a read error. The CDR3 does not close with the conserved phenylalanine or tryptophan, likely indicating a read error. The chain has TRBV27 and TRBJ2-5, with a weak D call TRBD2 (6 bases). Trimming took 5 bases from V and 0 from J, leaving 7 bases between them. The CDR3 extends over 13 amino acids. Germline V gene sequence: CDR1 MNHEY, CDR2 SMNVEV (reference sequence). The CDR3 loop is CASSLAYQETQYS. DNA for the CDR3: TGTGCCAGCAGTCTAGCGTACCAAGAGACCCAGTACTCC.

Regarding this clonotype: A read error is possible here, since a much larger clone lies one base away. This chain links TRBV5-1 with TRBJ2-7, with D perhaps TRBD2 (5 bases). The CDR3 totals 18 residues. Germline V gene data show CDR1 as SGHRS and CDR2 as YFSETQ. CDR3: CASSLAPSVEEISCEQYF. For the CDR3, the DNA is TGCGCCAGCAGCTTGGCCCCTTCGGTGGAGGAAATCTCCTGCGAGCAGTACTTC.